This TCR beta chain was recorded in a study of technical replicates of blood from a few donors. Germline values: CDR1 LNHDA, CDR2 SQIVND (reference sequence). The CDR3 contains 14 residues. V was trimmed by 3 bases and J by 1 base, leaving 9 bases between them. Sequencing was performed with immunoSEQ multiplex PCR; in TCRdb, only in-frame clones are kept and a portion is missing. The table includes about 87,000 clones, roughly 94% detected once. The TCR sequence derives from a human donor in good health. V and J are TRBV19 and TRBJ1-1; the D is unclear. The material sequenced was T cells isolated from PBMCs. CDR3 coding DNA: TGTGCCAGTAGTATTAAGGCGGAGAACACTGAAGCTTTCTTT. Translated: CASSIKAENTEAFF. The full variable domain, with the rest looked up from reference TRBV19 and TRBJ1-1, is DGGITQSPKYLFRKEGQNVTLSCEQNLNHDAMYWYRQDPGQGLRLIYYSQIVNDFQKGDIAEGYSVSREKKESFPLTVTSAQKNPTAFYLCASSIKAENTEAFFGQGTRLTVV.